These 27 T cell receptor beta chains came from one sample sequenced in a study of memory CD4+ T cells and cytomegalovirus serostatus. Single viable CD3+CD4+CD8-CD45RO+ cells were sorted as the memory CD4+ T cells. Produced via immunoSEQ multiplex PCR; TCRdb's table is partial and in-frame only. The sample gives over 75,000 clones, under 90% of which show up once; less than 4.5% is in the top ten. The sequencing input was memory CD4+ T cells from blood. These TCRs come from an adult in good health and CMV-seropositive.

This clone was counted only a few times. V and J are TRBV5-5 and TRBJ1-5; no definite D call. V dropped 0 bases and J dropped 4 bases, with 11 bases sitting between them. The germline gives CDR1 SGHKS, CDR2 YYEKEE (reference sequence). The CDR3 consists of 15 residues. CDR3 sequence reads: CASSLEVGENQPQHF. The CDR3 DNA is TGTGCCAGCAGCTTGGAGGTGGGAGAGAATCAGCCCCAGCATTTT.

The chain uses TRBV18 and TRBJ2-5; 8 positions match TRBD2. Germline V lookup: CDR1 KGHSH, CDR2 LQKENI. The length of the CDR3 is 17 residues. V was pared by 6 bases and J by 5 bases, with 17 bases of the junction left unmatched. CDR3 residues: CASSAGLGEGTHETQYF. CDR3 in DNA: TGTGCCAGCTCCGCGGGACTAGGGGAAGGTACCCACGAGACCCAGTACTTC.

The rearrangement joins TRBV7-9 to TRBJ2-3; D not certain. The CDR3 consists of 14 residues. From germline, CDR1 is SEHNR and CDR2 FQNEAQ (reference sequence). V gave up 5 bases and J gave up 7 bases, with 16 bases separating them. CDR3 DNA: TGTGCCAGCAGCCCCCTCGGTCTTCCCTATACGCAGTATTTT. It codes for CASSPLGLPYTQYF.

The V call is TRBV18, the J call TRBJ1-1; D is possibly TRBD1 (6 bases). The CDR3 loop spans 12 amino acids. Germline CDR1 and CDR2: KGHSH and LQKENI. Trimming took off 5 bases at V and 6 bases at J, with 10 bases between the two ends. The CDR3 DNA follows: TGTGCCAGCTCAATGGACAGCGCTGAAGCTTTCTTT. This gives the protein CASSMDSAEAFF.

The rearrangement uses TRBV4-1 and TRBJ1-2, with 8 bases fitting TRBD1. Unmatched junction bases numbered 12, after V lost 4 bases and J lost 5 bases. CDR1 is MGHRA, CDR2 YSYEKL, per germline. CDR3 length equals 16 residues. DNA of the CDR3: TGCGCCAGCAGCCGCCAGGGACCAGGGGGCGCTTATGGCTACACCTTC. Translating it yields CASSRQGPGGAYGYTF.

This sequence joins TRBV18 and TRBJ2-7; the D gene is possibly TRBD2 (6 bases). Germline V gene sequence: CDR1 KGHSH, CDR2 LQKENI. This CDR3 is built from 13 residues. V lost 4 bases and J 7 bases, leaving 14 bases between the germline ends. CDR3 sequence reads: CASSQRGTVEQYF. The CDR3 nucleotides are TGTGCCAGCTCACAACGCGGGACTGTAGAGCAGTACTTC.

V and J are TRBV7-9 and TRBJ2-7; the D gene is possibly TRBD2 (5 bases). Trimming removed 7 bases from V and 3 bases from J, with 13 bases in between. The CDR3 consists of 13 residues. Germline V CDR1 and CDR2: SEHNR, FQNEAQ (reference sequence). The CDR3 sequence: CASTPSGSYEQYF. CDR3 bases: TGTGCCAGCACCCCCTCGGGAAGCTACGAGCAGTACTTC.

The chain carries TRBV27 and TRBJ1-1, with 8 bases that match TRBD1. V lost 1 base and J lost 0; bases outside the gene matches: 7. CDR1 and CDR2 from the germline V gene are MNHEY and SMNVEV (reference sequence). The CDR3 is 17 residues long. CDR3 DNA: TGTGCCAGCAGTTTATTCTGGACAGGGACCATGAACACTGAAGCTTTCTTT. Protein sequence: CASSLFWTGTMNTEAFF.

V and J are TRBV7-9 and TRBJ2-3; the match to TRBD1 covers 12 bases. The trim removed 4 bases at V and 6 bases at J, leaving 8 bases unmatched. The CDR3 runs to 16 residues. Per the germline V gene, CDR1 is SEHNR and CDR2 is FQNEAQ (reference sequence). CDR3 loop: CASSSPGQGASDTQYF. The DNA for the CDR3 is TGTGCCAGCAGCTCGCCGGGACAGGGGGCGAGTGATACGCAGTATTTT.

This clone has a handful of counts. V is TRBV30 and J is TRBJ1-5, with D possibly TRBD1 on 5 matching bases. Trimming left V 2 bases short and J 3 bases short, with 8 bases between. Germline CDR1 GTSNPN, CDR2 SVGIG (reference sequence). This CDR3 has 13 amino acids. In DNA form, the CDR3 reads TGTGCCTGGAGTCGGGGGGACAATCAGCCCCAGCATTTT. Amino acid sequence: CAWSRGDNQPQHF. Full variable domain (missing parts from reference TRBV30 and TRBJ1-5): SQTIHQWPATLVQPVGSPLSLECTVEGTSNPNLYWYRQAAGRGLQLLFYSVGIGQISSEVPQNLSASRPQDRQFILSSKKLLLSDSGFYLCAWSRGDNQPQHFGDGTRLSIL.

This chain connects TRBV6-1 to TRBJ1-2; 8 bases match TRBD1. This CDR3 comprises 15 residues. Germline-derived CDR1 and CDR2 are MNHNS and SASEGT. The V gene end was trimmed by 4 bases and the J gene end by 8 bases; junction bases not matched to a gene: 12. In DNA form, the CDR3 reads TGTGCCAGCAGTGTTCACATGACAGGGGCGAGGGGCTACACCTTC. The encoded protein is CASSVHMTGARGYTF.

The V call is TRBV2, the J call TRBJ2-2; D is unclear. CDR3 length: 13 residues. V was cut by 2 bases and J by 6 bases, with 7 bases left in between. In germline, CDR1 is SNHLY, CDR2 FYNNEI. The CDR3 DNA reads TGTGCCAGCAGTGAACAGGTCTCCGGGGAGCTGTTTTTT. It is translated as CASSEQVSGELFF.

This sequence joins TRBV7-9 and TRBJ2-3; D uncertain. The CDR3 spans 13 residues. Germline CDR1 reads SEHNR; CDR2 reads FQNEAQ (reference sequence). The V end was cut by 3 bases, the J end by 1 base, with 5 bases between. The CDR3 here is CASSFKGTDTQYF. The CDR3 nucleotides read TGTGCCAGCAGCTTTAAAGGCACAGATACGCAGTATTTT.

This clone was seen a single time. The gene calls are TRBV5-1 and TRBJ2-5; 9 bases map to TRBD2. From germline, CDR1 is SGHRS and CDR2 YFSETQ. The CDR3 is 17 residues long. Trimming at V came to 5 bases and at J to 3 bases, leaving 14 bases not matched to a gene. CDR3: CASRLRGGSGSEETQYF. CDR3 DNA: TGCGCCAGCAGGTTGCGGGGGGGTAGCGGGAGTGAAGAGACCCAGTACTTC.

This clone has only one observation. The V and J genes are TRBV18 and TRBJ2-2, with TRBD1 matching over 8 bases. J lost 4 bases, V lost 4 bases, and 8 bases had no gene match. Germline V gene sequence: CDR1 KGHSH, CDR2 LQKENI. This CDR3 has 16 amino acids. The CDR3 is CASSRLETGVTGELFF. DNA for the CDR3: TGTGCCAGCTCACGCCTGGAGACAGGGGTCACCGGGGAGCTGTTTTTT.

The chain joins TRBV6-6 to TRBJ2-3; D remains ambiguous. This CDR3 is built from 13 residues. V dropped 8 bases and J dropped 1 base, with 10 bases sitting between them. The germline gives CDR1 MNHNY, CDR2 SVGAGI (reference sequence). As DNA, the CDR3 is TGTGCCAGCTGCCGGCCTGGCACAGATACGCAGTATTTT. Translated, it gives CASCRPGTDTQYF.

The chain links TRBV5-6 to TRBJ2-1; tentatively, D is TRBD1 (6 bases). The CDR3 totals 15 residues. The ends were cut back, 5 bases at V and 0 bases at J, with 12 bases in the middle. Germline loops: CDR1 SGHDT, CDR2 YYEEEE. CDR3 sequence reads: CASSDTDSSYNEQFF. CDR3 nucleotide sequence: TGTGCCAGCAGTGACACGGACAGCTCCTACAATGAGCAGTTCTTC. Drawing the rest from reference TRBV5-6 and TRBJ2-1, the complete variable domain is DAGVTQSPTHLIKTRGQQVTLRCSPKSGHDTVSWYQQALGQGPQFIFQYYEEEERQRGNFPDRFSGHQFPNYSSELNVNALLLGDSALYLCASSDTDSSYNEQFFGPGTRLTVL.

This clone was detected only a few times. The genes are TRBV21-1 and TRBJ2-2; the table's D call of TRBD2 was not tested on the DNA. TRBV21-1 corresponds to a pseudogene. CDR3 length: 16 amino acids. The DNA for the CDR3 is TGTGCCAGCAGCAAAGAGGAGCGGGCCGGCACCGGGGAGCTGTTTTTT. Translated, it gives CASSKEERAGTGELFF.

The chain is built from TRBV25-1 and TRBJ2-2, with 8 bases aligning to TRBD2. Per the germline V gene, CDR1 is MGHDK and CDR2 is SYGVNS. V shed 3 bases and J 5 bases; nucleotides not matched to a gene: 8. The length of the CDR3 is 16 residues. CDR3 protein: CASSDPSGRGTGELFF. The DNA for the CDR3 is TGTGCCAGCAGTGATCCAAGCGGGAGAGGTACCGGGGAGCTGTTTTTT.

The V and J genes are TRBV4-1 and TRBJ2-1; 7 bases are a match to TRBD2. The CDR3 length is 13 residues. Germline CDR1 MGHRA, CDR2 YSYEKL. After removal of 2 bases from V and 10 bases from J, the junction contained 5 bases not matched to a gene. The CDR3 nucleotides are TGCGCCAGCAGCCAAAATGAGCGGGGAGAGCAGTTCTTC. It encodes CASSQNERGEQFF.

This clone has just a few counts. The chain combines TRBV2 with TRBJ2-3; D ambiguous. The V gene's germline CDR1 is SNHLY and CDR2 FYNNEI. Trimming cost V 4 bases and J 4 bases, with 12 bases left between them. The CDR3 consists of 14 residues. CDR3 loop: CASSGSSVADTQYF. CDR3 bases: TGTGCCAGCAGTGGATCCAGTGTAGCAGATACGCAGTATTTT.

The CDR3 loop reads CASSPGSLQETQYF. In nucleotides, the CDR3 is TGTGCCAGCAGCCCCGGATCTCTCCAAGAGACCCAGTACTTC. The chain links TRBV7-9 to TRBJ2-5; D not resolved. Germline V CDR1 and CDR2: SEHNR, FQNEAQ (reference sequence). Between the trimmed V and J ends, which lost 5 bases and 1 base, there was a span of 11 bases. The CDR3 is made up of 14 amino acids. The full variable domain, in which reference TRBV7-9 and TRBJ2-5 provide the parts outside the CDR3, is DTGVSQNPRHKITKRGQNVTFRCDPISEHNRLYWYRQTLGQGPEFLTYFQNEAQLEKSRLLSDRFSAERPKGSFSTLEIQRTEQGDSAMYLCASSPGSLQETQYFGPGTRLLVL.

This clone turned up a few times. This chain uses TRBV7-9 with TRBJ2-2; TRBD1 matches at 8 bases. The germline gives CDR1 SEHNR, CDR2 FQNEAQ (reference sequence). V dropped 4 bases and J dropped 7; count of bases not matched to a gene: 11. CDR3 length equals 16 residues. This CDR3 reads CASSSGQGVVHGELFF. DNA for the CDR3: TGTGCCAGCAGCTCTGGACAGGGCGTCGTCCACGGGGAGCTGTTTTTT.

This clone was found once. The rearrangement links TRBV5-1 to TRBJ2-1; 10 positions agree with TRBD2. The V gene end was trimmed by 4 bases and the J gene end by 6 bases; junction bases not matched to a gene: 7. This CDR3 spans 15 amino acids. Looked up from germline, CDR1 is SGHRS and CDR2 is YFSETQ. CDR3 loop: CASSDPSGSGNEQFF. CDR3 DNA: TGCGCCAGCAGCGACCCTAGCGGGAGTGGCAATGAGCAGTTCTTC.

This chain connects TRBV11-3 to TRBJ2-1; the match to TRBD1 covers 9 bases. The CDR3 covers 14 residues. Germline CDR1 and CDR2: SGHNT and YENEEA. With 5 bases clipped from V and 7 bases from J, the junction kept 6 bases outside the gene matches. The CDR3 spells CASSARTGVNEQFF. The CDR3 region has the DNA TGTGCCAGCAGCGCGAGGACAGGGGTGAATGAGCAGTTCTTC.

The chain is built from TRBV7-8 and TRBJ1-1; the D gene is possibly TRBD1 (5 bases). Germline-derived CDR1 and CDR2 are SGHVS and FQNEAQ. The CDR3 totals 15 residues. The V end lost 2 bases, the J end lost 5 bases, and 15 bases lay between the germline ends. This CDR3 is CASSLLSRVGTEAFF. The CDR3 DNA sequence: TGTGCCAGCAGCTTACTCTCCAGGGTAGGGACTGAAGCTTTCTTT.

The chain uses TRBV10-3 and TRBJ1-1; D ambiguous. The CDR3 loop spans 13 amino acids. Germline values: CDR1 ENHRY, CDR2 SYGVKD. V was clipped by 0 bases and J by 7 bases, with 9 bases between them. CDR3 amino acids: CAISESLENEAFF. The CDR3 DNA follows: TGTGCCATCAGTGAGTCCCTGGAAAATGAAGCTTTCTTT.